This T cell receptor beta chain emerged from a study of shared clonotypes between healthy human individuals (dated by TCRdb to 2020 to 2022). Background for the entire study: A few men and a couple of women, aged 18 to 49 years, made up the cohort. To estimate repertoire size and how much clonotypes are shared between individuals, the study performed deep sequencing of blood TCR repertoires from a handful of healthy adults. For each donor, CD4 naive and CD4 memory were each given three plates, CD8 naive was given two plates, and CD8 memory was given one plate. Leukapheresis yielded between about 0.94 and 9 billion PBMCs per donor. To increase sequencing depth and limit assay-specific biases, different laboratories used diverse techniques to prepare libraries and sequence TCR repertoires.

On this clone itself: No antigen is known for it. No much larger clonotype is one base removed from it; base qualities were not supplied.

What the research found in general, with its limitations: Incomplete sequencing was indicated by rarefaction of sorted-subset datasets, despite the large sequencing depth. Sampling was restricted to blood, and TCR repertoires in tissues likely differ from the TCR repertoires found in blood. Naive subsets generally had larger estimated clonotype richness than memory subsets did. Compared with non-shared clonotypes, the clonotypes found in all four sorted-subset donors had higher generation probabilities. Because the study included a small number of donors, the genetic and exposure-history diversity represented was limited. Sharing across several donors was observed for around 5% of naive CD4, about 3.2% of naive CD8, about 2.5% of memory CD4, and roughly 0.43% of memory CD8 clonotypes. Pairwise subsampling indicated that sequencing depth was expected to affect the degree of clonotype sharing among donors.

Using the deep immunoSEQ assay, multiplex PCR amplified TCR CDR3 regions from genomic DNA. Genomic DNA extracted from each cell subset was distributed evenly over all wells of several immunoSEQ 96-well plates, and each plate served as one replicate. For sorted subsets, each replicate PCR was loaded with roughly 200 ng genomic DNA, equivalent to 25,000 to 35,000 T cell genomes. Purified libraries were measured with a Qubit 3.0 fluorometer, size-checked on a Bioanalyzer 2100, and measured again with the KAPA Library Quantification kit. Every immunoSEQ 96-well plate was sequenced on a separate single-read 150-cycle Illumina NextSeq 550 flow cell. The study's processing was this. Because the immunoSEQ output held only junctional sequences and lacked quality scores, the filtering could not match the filtering applied to full-length reads. Sequences were annotated with PyIR, a Python wrapper for IgBLAST v1.9, and V/J genes and CDR3 were assigned using IMGT germline references. Reads with weak V/J assignments (E-value above 1e-6), missing CDR3, stop codons, out-of-frame junctions, or ambiguous translated residues were removed. V3J clonotypes were defined as sequences sharing the same inferred V gene, J gene, and CDR3 amino acid sequence. To compute the percentage overlap between repertoires, the number of shared unique clonotypes was divided by the size of the smaller repertoire. Richness of each repertoire was evaluated using RTK rarefaction, the Chao1 estimator, and Recon v2.1 estimates of unobserved clonotypes. Generation probabilities for all TCRbeta clonotypes obtained by the gDNA method from a handful of donors were computed using OLGA. TCRdb obtained this table from immuneACCESS and retained in-frame rearrangements with V and J assigned. These tables miss some clones; where compared with another copy, unresolved V genes account for less than half of the shortfall, and the remainder is unexplained. Clonal size and the V and J genes are those of that table, whereas D and trimming came from the DNA. This sample is represented by roughly 700,000 clones; about 74% of them were singletons. The ten largest clones add up to about 1.8% of the sample.

The donors were healthy, HIV-negative adults who had no recently reported acute infections or vaccinations. Every donor was a Caucasian adult residing in Nashville, Tennessee, USA. CD4+ T cells were enriched by magnetic negative selection; naive cells were then positively selected on CD45RA, and the negative fraction formed the memory subset. After blood collection by leukapheresis, PBMCs were isolated using Ficoll-Histopaque density gradient centrifugation and then cryopreserved in the vapor phase of liquid nitrogen. Analytical flow cytometry was used to check the purity and quantity of each magnetically sorted T cell population. Each sorted fraction had its genomic DNA isolated and then quantified by UV absorbance on a Nanodrop 2000c. This sequence was found in a woman aged 25 to 45 in good health. Specimen: memory CD4+ T cells sorted from blood. The sample's cell subset or site label, decoded: CD45RA-negative fraction.

The CDR3: CASSLQQGVVYEQYF. The nucleotide sequence reads TGTGCCAGCAGCTTACAACAGGGGGTAGTCTACGAGCAGTACTTC. The chain links TRBV7-2 with TRBJ2-7; the central 8 bases match TRBD1. Unmatched junction bases come to 6, with V trimmed by 2 bases and J by 3 bases. Its CDR3 holds 15 amino acids, cysteine through phenylalanine. Solely the CDR3 DNA is kept, with 45 bases framed from the first base. CDR1 SGHTA and CDR2 FQGNSA were looked up in the germline V gene.